Listed below are T cell receptor beta chains from one sample, sequenced in a study of cytomegalovirus exposure and HLA in healthy donors. Profiled with immunoSEQ multiplex PCR; TCRdb holds only in-frame clones, not every one. The table lists roughly 330,000 clones, roughly 90% of them singletons, with approximately 1.1% in the top ten. Sequences were obtained from PBMCs. These receptors came from a woman aged 30 to 39 in good health and CMV-seropositive. CDR3s include the opening cysteine and the closing phenylalanine or tryptophan. A D gene is named only where the DNA matches it firmly. A row's size may be missing; if present it is once, few, many or a size class.

once TRBJ1-4 - TRBV28 CASRAQDEQISMEKLFF TGTGCCAGCCGGGCCCAGGATGAACAAATCTCTATGGAAAAACTGTTTTTT
- TRBJ2-1 - TRBV27 CASSLSSGSGLFF TGTGCCAGCAGTTTATCGAGCGGTAGCGGTTTGTTCTTC
- TRBJ2-1 - TRBV4-1 CASSRGLEQFF TGCGCCAGCAGCAGAGGACTAGAGCAGTTCTTC
- TRBJ2-7 - TRBV25-1 CASTSKPLCRPYEQYF TGTGCCAGCACCTCAAAGCCCCTTTGTAGGCCCTACGAGCAGTACTTC
- TRBJ2-7 - TRBV6-5 CASSYGGSSSYEQYF TGTGCCAGCAGTTACGGGGGTTCCAGCTCCTACGAGCAGTACTTC
- TRBJ1-4 - TRBV6-5 CASSYRGGPVEKLFF TGTGCCAGCAGTTACCGTGGGGGACCCGTTGAAAAACTGTTTTTT
- TRBJ2-1 - TRBV5-4 CASSLPPTGRLDEQFF TGTGCCAGCAGCCTACCCCCAACAGGGAGACTCGATGAGCAGTTCTTC
- TRBJ2-1 TRBD1 TRBV30 CAFSPGTGDNEQFF TGTGCCTTTTCTCCCGGGACAGGGGACAATGAGCAGTTCTTC
- TRBJ2-7 - TRBV28 CASSPPYSFYEQYF TGTGCCAGCAGTCCTCCTTACAGTTTCTACGAGCAGTACTTC
- TRBJ1-2 - TRBV5-4 CASSLGGLDYGYTF TGTGCCAGCAGCTTGGGCGGGCTGGACTATGGCTACACCTTC
- TRBJ2-1 - TRBV5-4 CASRSAGFRYNEQFF TGTGCCAGCAGATCTGCAGGTTTCCGATACAATGAGCAGTTCTTC
- TRBJ2-7 - TRBV7-6 CASSLDGNEQYF TGTGCCAGCAGCTTAGATGGGAACGAGCAGTACTTC
- TRBJ2-7 - TRBV11-2 CASSAQGSGEQYF TGTGCCAGCAGCGCACAGGGATCTGGCGAGCAGTACTTC
- TRBJ1-1 - TRBV7-2 CASSLGFRFLNTEAFF TGTGCCAGCAGCTTAGGGTTCAGGTTTTTGAACACTGAAGCTTTCTTT
- TRBJ2-7 - TRBV27 CASSSRGYEQYF TGTGCCAGCAGTTCCAGGGGATACGAGCAGTACTTC
- TRBJ1-6 - TRBV5-6 CASSLIGNSPLHF TGTGCCAGCAGCTTGATAGGAAATTCACCCCTCCACTTT
- TRBJ2-7 TRBD2 TRBV27 CASSGIAGAYEQYF TGTGCCAGCAGTGGGATAGCGGGGGCCTACGAGCAGTACTTC
- TRBJ1-2 - TRBV19 CASSIRWAGAPPFYGYTF TGTGCCAGTAGTATAAGGTGGGCAGGGGCGCCACCTTTCTATGGCTACACCTTC
- TRBJ1-1 TRBD1 TRBV27 CASSVHRGSMNTEAFF TGTGCCAGCAGTGTTCACAGGGGGTCCATGAACACTGAAGCTTTCTTT
- TRBJ1-1 - TRBV29-1 CSVEGRTRNTEAFF TGCAGCGTTGAAGGTCGGACAAGGAACACTGAAGCTTTCTTT
few TRBJ1-1 - TRBV9 CASSGTVNTEAFF TGTGCCAGCAGCGGGACAGTGAACACTGAAGCTTTCTTT
few TRBJ1-2 TRBD1 TRBV28 CASVSPTGGANGYTF TGTGCCAGCGTAAGCCCGACAGGGGGGGCGAATGGCTACACCTTC
- TRBJ2-5 - TRBV7-2 CASSLGHKETQYF TGTGCCAGCAGCTTAGGTCACAAAGAGACCCAGTACTTC
- TRBJ2-7 TRBD2 TRBV29-1 CSVPDGGDFGEQYF TGCAGCGTACCGGATGGGGGGGACTTTGGCGAGCAGTACTTC
- TRBJ2-1 - TRBV28 CASTNPPYGEQFF TGTGCCAGCACCAATCCGCCCTACGGTGAGCAGTTCTTC
- TRBJ2-5 - TRBV27 CASSLGRSPETQYF TGTGCCAGCAGTTTGGGGAGGAGCCCAGAGACCCAGTACTTC
- TRBJ2-1 - TRBV5-4 CASSLASMAPEQFF TGTGCCAGCAGCTTGGCCAGTATGGCACCCGAGCAGTTCTTC